This T cell receptor (beta chain) was identified in a study of OX40 agonist ivuxolimab in advanced cancers. Trimming shortened V by 3 bases and J by 11 bases, and 11 bases separated the two germline ends. Germline CDR1 reads SNHLY; CDR2 reads FYNNEI. There are 12 residues in the CDR3. Blood got drawn at baseline, again on cycle 4 day 1, and then on cycle 7 day 1. Here immunoSEQ multiplex PCR was the method, and the copy in TCRdb shows in-frame clones only, minus some. Of roughly 100,000 clones in the sample, 90% are singletons; the top ten hold around 0.15%. As concerns this clone: Its antigen remains unidentified.

Points from the study as a whole: Among the nonresponders, some also had low normalized T-cell clonal expansion. There was clonal expansion of CD4+ and CD8+ blood T cells by week 6 at 0.1 to 3.0 mg/kg.

The TCR was taken from an adult with an advanced solid tumor such as melanoma, head and neck, liver or kidney cancer. The sequences come from CD4+ or CD8+ T cells sorted from blood, collected in a trial of the OX40 agonist ivuxolimab. V is TRBV2 and J is TRBJ2-1; no definite D call. CDR3 nucleotide sequence: TGTGCCAGCAGTGAGCCGCGTGGAAAGCAGTTCTTC. It yields the protein CASSEPRGKQFF.